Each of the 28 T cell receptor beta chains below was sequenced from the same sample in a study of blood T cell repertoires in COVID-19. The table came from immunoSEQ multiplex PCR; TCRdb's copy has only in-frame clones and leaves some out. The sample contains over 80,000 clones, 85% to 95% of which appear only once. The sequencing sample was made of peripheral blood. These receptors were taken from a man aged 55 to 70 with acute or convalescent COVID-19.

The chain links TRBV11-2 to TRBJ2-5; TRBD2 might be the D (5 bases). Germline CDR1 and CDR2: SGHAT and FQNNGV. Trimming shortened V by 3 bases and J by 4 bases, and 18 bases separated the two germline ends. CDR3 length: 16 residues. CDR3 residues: CASSFRAGMSGETQYF. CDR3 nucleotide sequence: TGTGCCAGCAGCTTTCGCGCCGGGATGTCTGGAGAGACCCAGTACTTC. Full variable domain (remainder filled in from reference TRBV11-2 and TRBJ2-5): EAGVAQSPRYKIIEKRQSVAFWCNPISGHATLYWYQQILGQGPKLLIQFQNNGVVDDSQLPKDRFSAERLKGVDSTLKIQPAKLEDSAVYLCASSFRAGMSGETQYFGPGTRLLVL.

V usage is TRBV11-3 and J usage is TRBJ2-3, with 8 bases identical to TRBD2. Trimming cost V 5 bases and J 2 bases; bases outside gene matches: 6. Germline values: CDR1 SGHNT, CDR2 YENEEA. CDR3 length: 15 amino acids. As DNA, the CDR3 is TGTGCCAGCAGCCGCAGCGGGAGATACACAGATACGCAGTATTTT. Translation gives CASSRSGRYTDTQYF.

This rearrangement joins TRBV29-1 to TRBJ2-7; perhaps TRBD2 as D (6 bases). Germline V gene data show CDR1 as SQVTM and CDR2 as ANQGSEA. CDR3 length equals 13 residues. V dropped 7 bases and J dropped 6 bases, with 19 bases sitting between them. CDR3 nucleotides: TGCAGCGCCTCCGGGGGACTCCCCCTCGAGCAGTACTTC. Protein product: CSASGGLPLEQYF.

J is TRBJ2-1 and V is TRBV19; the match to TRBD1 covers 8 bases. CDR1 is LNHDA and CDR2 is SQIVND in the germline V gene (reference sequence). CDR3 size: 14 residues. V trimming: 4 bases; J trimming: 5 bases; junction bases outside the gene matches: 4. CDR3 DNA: TGTGCCAGTAGTAGAGGACAGGGCAACAATGAGCAGTTCTTC. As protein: CASSRGQGNNEQFF.

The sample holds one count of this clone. For the CDR3, the DNA is TGTGCCAGCAGCGTAGGACAGAGCAATCAGCCCCAGCATTTT. It translates to CASSVGQSNQPQHF. This chain uses TRBV9 with TRBJ1-5; weak D call: TRBD1 (5 bases). V was pared by 0 bases and J by 1 base, with 5 bases between. Germline lookup yields CDR1 SGDLS and CDR2 YYNGEE. This CDR3 has 14 residues.

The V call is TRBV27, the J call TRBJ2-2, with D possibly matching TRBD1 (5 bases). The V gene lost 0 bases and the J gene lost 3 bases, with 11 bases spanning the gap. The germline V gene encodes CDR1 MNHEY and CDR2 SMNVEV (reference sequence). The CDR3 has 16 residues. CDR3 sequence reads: CASSLSPGLDTGELFF. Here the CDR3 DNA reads TGTGCCAGCAGTTTATCCCCAGGGTTGGACACCGGGGAGCTGTTTTTT.

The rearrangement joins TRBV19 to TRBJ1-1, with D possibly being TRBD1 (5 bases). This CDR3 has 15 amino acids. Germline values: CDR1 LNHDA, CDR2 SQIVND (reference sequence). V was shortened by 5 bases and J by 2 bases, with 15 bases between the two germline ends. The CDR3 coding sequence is TGTGCCAGTAGTCAGAACACAGGTACCAACACTGAAGCTTTCTTT. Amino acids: CASSQNTGTNTEAFF.

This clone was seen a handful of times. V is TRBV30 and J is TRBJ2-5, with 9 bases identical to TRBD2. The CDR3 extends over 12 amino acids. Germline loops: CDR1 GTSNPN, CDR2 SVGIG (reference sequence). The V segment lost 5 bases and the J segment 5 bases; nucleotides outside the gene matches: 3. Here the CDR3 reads CAWAGGTETQYF. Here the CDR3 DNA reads TGTGCCTGGGCGGGAGGGACGGAGACCCAGTACTTC.

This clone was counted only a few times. CDR3 residues: CASSPGQDSYEQYF. The CDR3, as DNA: TGTGCCAGCTCACCTGGACAGGACTCCTACGAGCAGTACTTC. V is TRBV18 and J is TRBJ2-7, with 7 bases fitting TRBD1. This CDR3 comprises 14 residues. Germline values: CDR1 KGHSH, CDR2 LQKENI. V was clipped by 3 bases and J by 0 bases; unmatched bases: 2. The full variable domain, rest sourced from reference TRBV18 and TRBJ2-7, is NAGVMQNPRHLVRRRGQEARLRCSPMKGHSHVYWYRQLPEEGLKFMVYLQKENIIDESGMPKERFSAEFPKEGPSILRIQQVVRGDSAAYFCASSPGQDSYEQYFGPGTRLTVT.

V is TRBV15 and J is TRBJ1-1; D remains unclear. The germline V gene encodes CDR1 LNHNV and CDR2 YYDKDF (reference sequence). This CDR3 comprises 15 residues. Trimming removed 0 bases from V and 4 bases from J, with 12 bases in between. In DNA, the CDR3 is TGTGCCACCAGCAGAGATCTGGAGGGTTCCACTGAAGCTTTCTTT. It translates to CATSRDLEGSTEAFF.

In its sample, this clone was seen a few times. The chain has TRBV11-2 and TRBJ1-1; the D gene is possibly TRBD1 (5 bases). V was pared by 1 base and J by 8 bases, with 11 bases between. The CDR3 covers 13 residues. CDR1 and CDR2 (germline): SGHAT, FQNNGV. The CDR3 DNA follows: TGTGCCAGCAGCTTAGGGGCCCGGGGGGAAGCTTTCTTT. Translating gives CASSLGARGEAFF.

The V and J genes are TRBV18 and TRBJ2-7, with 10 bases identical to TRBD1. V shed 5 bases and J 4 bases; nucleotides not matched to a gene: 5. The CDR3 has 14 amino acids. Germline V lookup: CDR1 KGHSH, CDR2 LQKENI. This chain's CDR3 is CASSAGQGLYEQYF. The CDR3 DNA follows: TGTGCCAGCTCAGCGGGACAGGGGCTGTACGAGCAGTACTTC.

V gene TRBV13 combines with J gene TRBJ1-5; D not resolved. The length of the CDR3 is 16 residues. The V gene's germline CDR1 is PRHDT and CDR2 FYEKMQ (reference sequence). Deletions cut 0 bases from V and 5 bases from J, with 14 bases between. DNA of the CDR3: TGTGCCAGCAGCTTAGGGGGCCTTCGGTCAGATCAGCCCCAGCATTTT. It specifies CASSLGGLRSDQPQHF.

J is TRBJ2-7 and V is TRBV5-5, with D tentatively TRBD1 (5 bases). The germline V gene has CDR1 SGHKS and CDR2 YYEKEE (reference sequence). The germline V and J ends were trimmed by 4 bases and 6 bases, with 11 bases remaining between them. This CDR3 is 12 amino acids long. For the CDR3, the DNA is TGTGCCAGCAGCGAAGGGGTGGTCGAGCAGTACTTC. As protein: CASSEGVVEQYF.

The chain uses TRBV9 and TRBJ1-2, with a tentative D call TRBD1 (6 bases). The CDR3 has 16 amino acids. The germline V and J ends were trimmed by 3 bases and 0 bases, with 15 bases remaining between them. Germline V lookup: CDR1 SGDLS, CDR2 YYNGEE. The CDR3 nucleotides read TGTGCCAGCAGCGCTAGACGACAGGCAGCTAACTATGGCTACACCTTC. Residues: CASSARRQAANYGYTF.

CDR3 sequence (DNA): TGTGCCAGCAGACCCAGGGGCTCCTACAATGAGCAGTTCTTC. This gives the protein CASRPRGSYNEQFF. The V call is TRBV2, the J call TRBJ2-1, with a weak D call TRBD1 (6 bases). The CDR3 has 14 residues. V lost 6 bases, J lost 0 bases, and 9 bases lay in between. The germline V gene has CDR1 SNHLY and CDR2 FYNNEI.

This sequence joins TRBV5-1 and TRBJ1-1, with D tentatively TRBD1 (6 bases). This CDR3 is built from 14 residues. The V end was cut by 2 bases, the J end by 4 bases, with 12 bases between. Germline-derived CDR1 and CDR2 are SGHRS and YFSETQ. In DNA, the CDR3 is TGCGCCAGCAGCTTACAGGGCTTGGCCACTGAAGCTTTCTTT. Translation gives CASSLQGLATEAFF.

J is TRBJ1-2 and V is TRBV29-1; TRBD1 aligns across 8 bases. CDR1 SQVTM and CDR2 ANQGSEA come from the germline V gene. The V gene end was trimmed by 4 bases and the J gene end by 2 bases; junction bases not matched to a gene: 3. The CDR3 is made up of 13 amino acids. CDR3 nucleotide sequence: TGCAGCGTTGGGACAGGGACGAACTATGGCTACACCTTC. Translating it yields CSVGTGTNYGYTF.

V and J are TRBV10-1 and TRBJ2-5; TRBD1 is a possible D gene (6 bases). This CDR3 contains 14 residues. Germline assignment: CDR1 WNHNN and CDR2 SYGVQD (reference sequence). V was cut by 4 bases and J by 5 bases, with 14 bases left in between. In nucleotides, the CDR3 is TGCGCCAGCAGTGTGGACAGAAAAGGGGAGACCCAGTACTTC. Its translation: CASSVDRKGETQYF.

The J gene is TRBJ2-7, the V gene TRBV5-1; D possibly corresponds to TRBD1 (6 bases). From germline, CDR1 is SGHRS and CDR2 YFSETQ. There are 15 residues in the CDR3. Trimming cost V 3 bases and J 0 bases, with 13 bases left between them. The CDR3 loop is CASSWGQAYSYEQYF. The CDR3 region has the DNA TGCGCCAGCAGCTGGGGGCAGGCCTACTCCTACGAGCAGTACTTC.

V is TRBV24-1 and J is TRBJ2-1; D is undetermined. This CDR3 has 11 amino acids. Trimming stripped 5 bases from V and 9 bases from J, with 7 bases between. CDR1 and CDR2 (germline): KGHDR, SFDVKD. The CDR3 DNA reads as TGTGCCACCAGTGTTGCGATTGAGCAGTTCTTC. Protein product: CATSVAIEQFF.

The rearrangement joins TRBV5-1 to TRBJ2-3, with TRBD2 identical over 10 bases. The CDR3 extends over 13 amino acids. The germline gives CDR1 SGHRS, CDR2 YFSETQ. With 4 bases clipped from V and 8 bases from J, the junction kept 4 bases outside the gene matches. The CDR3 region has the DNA TGCGCCAGCAGCGGCCTAGCGGGAGTTACGCAGTATTTT. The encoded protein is CASSGLAGVTQYF.

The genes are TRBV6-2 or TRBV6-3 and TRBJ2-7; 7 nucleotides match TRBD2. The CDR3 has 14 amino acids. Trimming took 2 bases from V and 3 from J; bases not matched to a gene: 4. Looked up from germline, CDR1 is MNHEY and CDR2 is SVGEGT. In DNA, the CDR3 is TGTGCCAGCAGTTACGGACTAGGAGACTACGAGCAGTACTTC. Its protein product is CASSYGLGDYEQYF.

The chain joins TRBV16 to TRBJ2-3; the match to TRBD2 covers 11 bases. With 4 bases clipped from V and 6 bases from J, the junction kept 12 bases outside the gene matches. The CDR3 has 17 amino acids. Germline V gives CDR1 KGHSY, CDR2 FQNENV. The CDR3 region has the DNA TGTGCCAGCAGCCCAACCGCTAGCGGGGGGTCGGTGGATACGCAGTATTTT. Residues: CASSPTASGGSVDTQYF.

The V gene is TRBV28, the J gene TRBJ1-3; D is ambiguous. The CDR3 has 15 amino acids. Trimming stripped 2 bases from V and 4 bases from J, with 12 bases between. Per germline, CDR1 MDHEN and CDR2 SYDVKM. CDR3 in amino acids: CASSLRAGGGNTIYF. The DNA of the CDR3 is TGTGCCAGCAGTTTAAGGGCGGGCGGAGGAAACACCATATATTTT.

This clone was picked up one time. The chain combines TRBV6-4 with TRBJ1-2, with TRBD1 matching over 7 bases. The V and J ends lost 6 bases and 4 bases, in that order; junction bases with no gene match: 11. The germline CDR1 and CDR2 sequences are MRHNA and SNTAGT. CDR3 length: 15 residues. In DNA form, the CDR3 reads TGTGCCAGCAGAATCAACACAGGGGCTGGCTATGGCTACACCTTC. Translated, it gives CASRINTGAGYGYTF.

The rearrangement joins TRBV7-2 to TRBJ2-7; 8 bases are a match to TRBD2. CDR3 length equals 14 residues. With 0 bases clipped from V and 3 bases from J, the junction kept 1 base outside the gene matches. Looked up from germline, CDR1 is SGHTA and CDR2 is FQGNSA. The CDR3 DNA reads TGTGCCAGCAGCTTAGCTAGCGGGAACTACGAGCAGTACTTC. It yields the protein CASSLASGNYEQYF.

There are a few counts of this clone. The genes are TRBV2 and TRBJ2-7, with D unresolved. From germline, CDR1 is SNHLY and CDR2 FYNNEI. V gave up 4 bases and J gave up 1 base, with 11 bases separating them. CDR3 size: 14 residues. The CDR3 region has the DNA TGTGCCAGCAGTGTGGCTTGGCGGTCCTACGAGCAGTACTTC. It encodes CASSVAWRSYEQYF.